The clone carrying this T cell receptor (beta chain) was found many times. The length of the CDR3 is 14 residues. CDR1 SGHTA and CDR2 FQGNSA come from the germline V gene. Between the trimmed V and J ends, which lost 5 bases and 11 bases, there was a span of 16 bases. This sample was included in a study of early T cells in non-severe SARS-CoV-2 infection. Individual cDNA molecules received unique molecular identifiers. TCRdb analysed the 5' RACE reads with MiXCR anew, one entry per CDR3 protein. The table includes some 26,000 distinct CDR3 sequences, 4.4% detected once. Sequenced material: whole blood. The chain couples TRBV7-2 to TRBJ1-6; no clear D gene. This TCR was recovered from an adult who was a healthcare worker with PCR-confirmed SARS-CoV-2 infection or an uninfected control (not recorded which). The DNA for the CDR3 is TGTGCCAGCAGCCCCAAGAGGCAAGAAACACCCCTCCACTTT. It encodes CASSPKRQETPLHF.